A single sample is the source of the 30 T cell receptor beta chains below, sequenced in a study of blood T cell repertoires in COVID-19. Profiled with immunoSEQ multiplex PCR; TCRdb holds only in-frame clones, not every one. Of around 46,000 clones in the sample, 80% to 90% were seen once. The sequenced material came from peripheral blood. Receptors originate from a man aged 35-49 years with acute or convalescent COVID-19.

The chain has TRBV2 and TRBJ1-2; the match to TRBD1 covers 7 bases. The CDR3 is made up of 14 amino acids. V was pared by 8 bases and J by 2 bases, with 8 bases of the junction left unmatched. Germline values: CDR1 SNHLY, CDR2 FYNNEI. Written as DNA, the CDR3 is TGTGCCAGCGGCGGAGACAGGGTAAACTATGGCTACACCTTC. As protein: CASGGDRVNYGYTF.

The chain combines TRBV5-1 with TRBJ1-3, with a tentative D call TRBD1 (6 bases). The V gene lost 4 bases and the J gene lost 2 bases, with 10 bases spanning the gap. Looked up from germline, CDR1 is SGHRS and CDR2 is YFSETQ. This CDR3 has 14 amino acids. In nucleotides, the CDR3 is TGCGCCAGCAGCACCGGACAGCCTGGAAACACCATATATTTT. Translated: CASSTGQPGNTIYF.

J is TRBJ1-1 and V is TRBV28, with 8 positions matching TRBD1. The CDR3 loop spans 16 amino acids. The trim removed 7 bases at V and 1 base at J, leaving 11 bases unmatched. Per the germline V gene, CDR1 is MDHEN and CDR2 is SYDVKM. Here the CDR3 DNA reads TGTGCCAGCACCGCAGAGGGTCAGGGGGCGAACACTGAAGCTTTCTTT. Residues: CASTAEGQGANTEAFF.

The gene calls are TRBV7-2 and TRBJ2-5; a possible D gene is TRBD2 (6 bases). There are 13 residues in the CDR3. CDR1 is SGHTA, CDR2 FQGNSA, per germline. V was trimmed by 5 bases and J by 1 base, leaving 8 bases between them. Here the CDR3 reads CASSRRGQETQYF. DNA for the CDR3: TGTGCCAGCAGCCGGCGGGGCCAAGAGACCCAGTACTTC.

This clone was detected only a few times. The DNA for the CDR3 is TGTGCCAGCAGGCGCGGGCAGGCCATTGGCTACACCTTC. Translating it yields CASRRGQAIGYTF. The V gene is TRBV5-6, the J gene TRBJ1-2, with D unclear. The CDR3 sequence is 13 residues long. Germline CDR1 and CDR2: SGHDT and YYEEEE. The V end was cut by 5 bases, the J end by 7 bases, with 15 bases between.

The chain has TRBV4-1 and TRBJ2-7, with D maybe TRBD1 (6 bases). V lost 4 bases and J 3 bases, leaving 16 bases between the germline ends. The CDR3 extends over 15 amino acids. Looked up from germline, CDR1 is MGHRA and CDR2 is YSYEKL. CDR3 region: CASSPDPGQNYEQYF. Here the CDR3 DNA reads TGCGCCAGCAGCCCAGACCCGGGACAAAACTACGAGCAGTACTTC.

The chain links TRBV5-4 to TRBJ2-2; D remains ambiguous. Trimming took off 4 bases at V and 6 bases at J, with 10 bases between the two ends. The V gene's germline CDR1 is SGHNT and CDR2 YYREEE (reference sequence). This CDR3 is built from 13 residues. CDR3 amino acids: CASSTDNAGELFF. DNA for the CDR3: TGTGCCAGCAGCACCGACAACGCCGGGGAGCTGTTTTTT.

V gene TRBV18 combines with J gene TRBJ1-1; the match to TRBD1 covers 9 bases. This CDR3 is 14 amino acids long. J was trimmed by 4 bases and V by 4 bases; bases with no gene match: 4. Germline CDR1 reads KGHSH; CDR2 reads LQKENI. In nucleotides, the CDR3 is TGTGCCAGCTCACGGGACAGGGCCATCACTGAAGCTTTCTTT. Its translation: CASSRDRAITEAFF.

The chain recombines TRBV19 with TRBJ1-2; D perhaps matches TRBD1 (5 bases). This CDR3 comprises 11 residues. Per the germline V gene, CDR1 is LNHDA and CDR2 is SQIVND (reference sequence). Trimming stripped 10 bases from V and 4 bases from J, with 10 bases between. The CDR3 sequence is CAIRQLYGYTF. As DNA, the CDR3 is TGTGCCATTCGACAGCTCTATGGCTACACCTTC.

This sequence joins TRBV4-1 and TRBJ2-5; 11 nucleotides line up with TRBD2. There are 18 residues in the CDR3. Germline V CDR1 and CDR2: MGHRA, YSYEKL. The V gene end was trimmed by 4 bases and the J gene end by 2 bases; junction bases not matched to a gene: 12. The CDR3 nucleotides read TGCGCCAGCAGCCCCCGACTAGCGGGGCGGCCCCAACAAGAGACCCAGTACTTC. It translates to CASSPRLAGRPQQETQYF.

This sequence joins TRBV5-6 and TRBJ2-3; possible D gene TRBD2, 6 bases. The V end was cut by 3 bases, the J end by 3 bases, with 11 bases between. CDR3 length equals 14 residues. CDR1 is SGHDT and CDR2 is YYEEEE in the germline V gene. In DNA, the CDR3 is TGTGCCAGCAGCTGGGACTGGAGGACAGATACGCAGTATTTT. Translation: CASSWDWRTDTQYF.

This rearrangement joins TRBV5-1 to TRBJ1-6, with TRBD1 as a possible D gene (5 bases). The ends were cut back, 4 bases at V and 6 bases at J, with 11 bases in the middle. The germline CDR1 and CDR2 sequences are SGHRS and YFSETQ. CDR3 size: 14 residues. The CDR3 here is CASSGSQGNSPLHF. The DNA for the CDR3 is TGCGCCAGCAGCGGAAGCCAGGGTAATTCACCCCTCCACTTT.

The rearrangement links TRBV6-6 to TRBJ1-5; no clear D. The CDR3 totals 16 residues. Germline-derived CDR1 and CDR2 are MNHNY and SVGAGI (reference sequence). Between the trimmed V and J ends, which lost 6 bases and 8 bases, there was a span of 23 bases. The CDR3 protein is CASRFATHPEGKPQHF. The DNA of the CDR3 is TGTGCCAGCAGATTCGCCACCCACCCCGAGGGCAAGCCCCAGCATTTT.

The J gene is TRBJ2-5, the V gene TRBV10-3; maybe TRBD1 (5 bases). Deletions cut 0 bases from V and 2 bases from J, with 7 bases between. Germline CDR1 is ENHRY and CDR2 is SYGVKD. This CDR3 contains 14 residues. The CDR3 protein is CAISESGRQETQYF. CDR3 DNA: TGTGCCATCAGTGAGTCGGGGCGTCAAGAGACCCAGTACTTC.

The chain combines TRBV21-1 with TRBJ1-5; the tabulated D call, TRBD1, remains unverified against the DNA. TRBV21-1 is listed as a pseudogene. This CDR3 contains 16 residues. CDR3 DNA: TGTGCCAGCAGCAGAACCAGACAGTCATGGAATCAGCCCCAGCATTTT. The encoded protein is CASSRTRQSWNQPQHF.

CDR3 bases: TGCGCCAGCAGCTTGGACCCAGGGGGCGGCACCGGGGAGCTGTTTTTT. It yields the protein CASSLDPGGGTGELFF. This chain uses TRBV5-1 with TRBJ2-2; 8 bases are a match to TRBD1. Germline V lookup: CDR1 SGHRS, CDR2 YFSETQ. The CDR3 loop spans 16 amino acids. V lost 0 bases to trimming and J lost 4 bases; unmatched junction nucleotides: 5.

The J gene is TRBJ1-4, the V gene TRBV4-1, with D unclear. CDR1 is MGHRA and CDR2 is YSYEKL in the germline V gene. There are 14 residues in the CDR3. V lost 3 bases and J 8 bases, leaving 13 bases between the germline ends. The CDR3 coding sequence is TGCGCCAGCAGCCACCCAAGTCCACAGGAAAAACTGTTTTTT. It codes for CASSHPSPQEKLFF.

The CDR3 nucleotides are TGTGCCAGCAGCCAAGGGATCCTGCGGGGGGGCTCCTACGAGCAGTACTTC. This sequence encodes CASSQGILRGGSYEQYF. V is TRBV14 and J is TRBJ2-7; TRBD2 matches 9 bases. V lost 1 base to trimming and J lost 0 bases; unmatched junction nucleotides: 7. The CDR3 has 17 residues. Germline V gene data show CDR1 as SGHDN and CDR2 as FVKESK.

This rearrangement joins TRBV7-3 to TRBJ2-3, with 11 bases matching TRBD2. V was pared by 2 bases and J by 3 bases, with 13 bases of the junction left unmatched. The germline V gene has CDR1 SGHTA and CDR2 FQGTGA. The CDR3 contains 19 residues. The CDR3 DNA reads as TGTGCCAGCAGCTTATCCTGCGGTGTAGCGGGGGGGAGGACAGATACGCAGTATTTT. This translates into CASSLSCGVAGGRTDTQYF.

This clone has a handful of counts. The chain couples TRBV7-2 to TRBJ1-4, with TRBD1 identical over 11 bases. CDR1 is SGHTA and CDR2 is FQGNSA in the germline V gene. This CDR3 spans 15 amino acids. After removal of 3 bases from V and 6 bases from J, the junction contained 3 bases not matched to a gene. The CDR3 here is CASSFGTGGYEKLFF. The DNA of the CDR3 is TGTGCCAGCAGCTTTGGGACAGGGGGATATGAAAAACTGTTTTTT.

The V and J genes are TRBV19 and TRBJ1-3; tentatively, D is TRBD1 (5 bases). The CDR3 has 15 residues. The ends were cut back, 3 bases at V and 3 bases at J, with 12 bases in the middle. CDR1 is LNHDA, CDR2 SQIVND, per germline (reference sequence). The CDR3 spells CASSMRQSLGNTIYF. CDR3 in DNA: TGTGCCAGTAGTATGCGACAGTCTCTTGGAAACACCATATATTTT.

A few counts support this clone. This chain links TRBV5-1 with TRBJ2-1, with 10 bases lining up with TRBD2. Losses at the gene ends were 2 bases for V and 7 bases for J; bases not matched to a gene: 3. Germline V gene lookup returns CDR1 SGHRS and CDR2 YFSETQ. The CDR3 has 14 residues. CDR3 DNA sequence: TGCGCCAGCAGCTTCCTAGCGGGGGATAATGAGCAGTTCTTC. The encoded protein is CASSFLAGDNEQFF. The variable domain in full, completed from reference TRBV5-1 and TRBJ2-1, reads KAGVTQTPRYLIKTRGQQVTLSCSPISGHRSVSWYQQTPGQGLQFLFEYFSETQRNKGNFPGRFSGRQFSNSRSEMNVSTLELGDSALYLCASSFLAGDNEQFFGPGTRLTVL.

The gene calls are TRBV4-1 and TRBJ2-5, with TRBD1 matching 9 bases. The V segment lost 1 base and the J segment 5 bases; nucleotides outside the gene matches: 5. Germline assignment: CDR1 MGHRA and CDR2 YSYEKL. This CDR3 is 15 amino acids long. The CDR3 DNA reads TGCGCCAGCAGCCAAGTACAGGGGGCTTGGGAGACCCAGTACTTC. Encoded protein: CASSQVQGAWETQYF.

The V gene is TRBV7-2, the J gene TRBJ1-4; 7 bases align to TRBD1. Germline CDR1 is SGHTA and CDR2 is FQGNSA. V trimming: 6 bases; J trimming: 2 bases; junction bases outside the gene matches: 3. The CDR3 totals 14 residues. Written as DNA, the CDR3 is TGTGCCAGCAGGCCCAGGGGGACTAATGAAAAACTGTTTTTT. Translation gives CASRPRGTNEKLFF.

The chain uses TRBV5-6 and TRBJ2-1; D is perhaps TRBD2 (6 bases). The germline V gene has CDR1 SGHDT and CDR2 YYEEEE. The CDR3 sequence is 13 residues long. V was clipped by 4 bases and J by 7 bases, with 12 bases between them. The CDR3 DNA reads as TGTGCCAGCAGCGCCGGGACTCTAAATGAGCAGTTCTTC. It encodes CASSAGTLNEQFF.

The genes are TRBV2 and TRBJ1-5, with D uncertain. Germline loops: CDR1 SNHLY, CDR2 FYNNEI. Trimming took 1 base from V and 2 from J, leaving 9 bases between them. The CDR3 length is 15 residues. CDR3 sequence (DNA): TGTGCCAGCAGTGAAGGGGCCCACGGCAATCAGCCCCAGCATTTT. It specifies CASSEGAHGNQPQHF. The full variable domain, completed using reference TRBV2 and TRBJ1-5, is EPEVTQTPSHQVTQMGQEVILRCVPISNHLYFYWYRQILGQKVEFLVSFYNNEISEKSEIFDDQFSVERPDGSNFTLKIRSTKLEDSAMYFCASSEGAHGNQPQHFGDGTRLSIL.

The chain links TRBV29-1 to TRBJ2-5; perhaps TRBD1 as D (6 bases). The CDR3 runs 13 residues. In germline, CDR1 is SQVTM, CDR2 ANQGSEA. V lost 4 bases, J lost 4 bases, and 13 bases lay in between. The CDR3 region is CSVGGGRGETQYF. In DNA, the CDR3 is TGCAGCGTTGGTGGGGGCCGGGGAGAGACCCAGTACTTC.

The chain carries TRBV7-9 and TRBJ2-3, with a tentative D call TRBD1 (6 bases). Germline V gene lookup returns CDR1 SEHNR and CDR2 FQNEAQ (reference sequence). The CDR3 is 14 amino acids. V lost 5 bases, J lost 4 bases, and 13 bases lay in between. This CDR3 reads CASSPLQGADTQYF. The CDR3 nucleotides read TGTGCCAGCAGCCCCTTACAGGGTGCAGATACGCAGTATTTT.

J is TRBJ1-2 and V is TRBV19; D gene uncertain. Germline V CDR1 and CDR2: LNHDA, SQIVND (reference sequence). The CDR3 loop spans 17 amino acids. V lost 7 bases and J 6 bases, leaving 27 bases between the germline ends. The CDR3 protein is CASMSSGIAGSLNGYTF. The CDR3 coding sequence is TGTGCCAGTATGTCTTCGGGTATCGCCGGGTCCCTCAATGGCTACACCTTC. The full variable domain, completed using reference TRBV19 and TRBJ1-2, is DGGITQSPKYLFRKEGQNVTLSCEQNLNHDAMYWYRQDPGQGLRLIYYSQIVNDFQKGDIAEGYSVSREKKESFPLTVTSAQKNPTAFYLCASMSSGIAGSLNGYTFGSGTRLTVV.

V is TRBV27 and J is TRBJ1-2, with D uncertain. CDR1 and CDR2 from the germline V gene are MNHEY and SMNVEV (reference sequence). This CDR3 spans 17 amino acids. V was cut by 0 bases and J by 3 bases, with 17 bases left in between. Written as DNA, the CDR3 is TGTGCCAGCAGTTTATCGACGAGGTGGCAGAGAGACTATGGCTACACCTTC. Translated, it gives CASSLSTRWQRDYGYTF.